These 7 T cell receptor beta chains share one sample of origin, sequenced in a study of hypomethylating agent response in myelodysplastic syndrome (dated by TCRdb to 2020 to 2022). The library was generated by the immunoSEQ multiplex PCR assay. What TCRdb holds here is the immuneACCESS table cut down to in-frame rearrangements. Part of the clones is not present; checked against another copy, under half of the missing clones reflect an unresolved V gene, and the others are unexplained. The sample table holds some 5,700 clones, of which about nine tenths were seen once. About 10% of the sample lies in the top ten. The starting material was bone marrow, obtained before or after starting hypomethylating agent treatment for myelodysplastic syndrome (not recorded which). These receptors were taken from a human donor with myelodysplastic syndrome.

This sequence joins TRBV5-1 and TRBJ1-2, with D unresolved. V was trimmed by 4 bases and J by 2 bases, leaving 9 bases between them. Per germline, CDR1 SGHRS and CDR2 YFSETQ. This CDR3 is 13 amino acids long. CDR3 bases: TGCGCCAGCAGCGACGCTTACAACTATGGCTACACCTTC. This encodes CASSDAYNYGYTF.

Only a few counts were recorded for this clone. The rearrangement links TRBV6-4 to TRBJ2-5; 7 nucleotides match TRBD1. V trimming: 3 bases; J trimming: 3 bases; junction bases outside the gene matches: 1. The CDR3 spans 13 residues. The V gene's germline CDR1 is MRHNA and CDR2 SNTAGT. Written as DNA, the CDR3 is TGTGCCAGCAGTGAAACAGGGGAAGAGACCCAGTACTTC. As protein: CASSETGEETQYF.

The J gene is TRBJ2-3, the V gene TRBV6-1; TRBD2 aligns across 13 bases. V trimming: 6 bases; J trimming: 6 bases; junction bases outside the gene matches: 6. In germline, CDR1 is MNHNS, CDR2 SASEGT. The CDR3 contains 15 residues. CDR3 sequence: CASRRTSGSVDTQYF. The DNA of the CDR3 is TGTGCCAGCAGGAGGACTAGCGGGAGTGTGGATACGCAGTATTTT.

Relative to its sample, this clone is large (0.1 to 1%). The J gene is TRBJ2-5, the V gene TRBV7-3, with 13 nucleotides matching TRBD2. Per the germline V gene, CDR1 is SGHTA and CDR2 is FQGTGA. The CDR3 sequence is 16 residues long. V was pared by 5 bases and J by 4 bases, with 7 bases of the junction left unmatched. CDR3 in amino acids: CASSPGLAGAVETQYF. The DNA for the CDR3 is TGTGCCAGCAGCCCCGGACTAGCGGGGGCTGTAGAGACCCAGTACTTC.

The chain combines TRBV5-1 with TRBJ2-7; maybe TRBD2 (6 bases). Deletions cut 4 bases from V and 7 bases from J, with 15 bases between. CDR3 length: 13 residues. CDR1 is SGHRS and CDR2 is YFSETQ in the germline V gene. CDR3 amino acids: CASSLIGGGEQYV. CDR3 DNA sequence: TGCGCCAGCAGCCTGATCGGGGGTGGAGAGCAGTACGTC.

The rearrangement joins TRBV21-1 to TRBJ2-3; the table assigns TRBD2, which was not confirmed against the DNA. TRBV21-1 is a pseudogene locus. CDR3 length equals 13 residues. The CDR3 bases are TGTGCCAGCAGCAAAGCGCGGAAAGAAGCGCAGTATTTT. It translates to CASSKARKEAQYF.

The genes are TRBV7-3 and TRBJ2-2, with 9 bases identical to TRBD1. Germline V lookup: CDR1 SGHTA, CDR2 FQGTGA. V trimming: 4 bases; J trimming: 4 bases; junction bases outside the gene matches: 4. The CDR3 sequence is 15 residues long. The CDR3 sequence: CASSSQTGGTGELFF. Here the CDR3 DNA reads TGTGCCAGCAGCTCTCAGACAGGGGGCACCGGGGAGCTGTTTTTT.